The clone carrying this TCR beta chain was counted only a few times. Its antigen is not identified. The data stem from a study of blood T cells in healthy people across ages. Study at large: Researchers report that template switching captured about one barcoded beta molecule per two T cells.

PBMCs numbering at least 6.5 million were isolated per sample. Next came a second PCR, run for about 7 to 12 cycles, which used a sample-barcoded 5' primer along with a J-beta primer mix. MiXCR was run by TCRdb on the 5' RACE reads, yielding one entry per CDR3 protein. This table has approximately 850,000 distinct CDR3 sequences, 58% appearing once. Findings of the study overall: With age, beta diversity per million T cells declined roughly linearly, significantly by 30 to 50. Estimates drawn from one million T cells were deemed to understate diversity.

The CDR3 runs 12 residues. Trimming shortened V by 5 bases and J by 0 bases, and 2 bases separated the two germline ends. Germline V CDR1 and CDR2: SNHLY, FYNNEI. The origin of this receptor is a man between 25 and 39 years old in good health. The specimen sequenced was blood. The chain combines TRBV2 with TRBJ2-4; no definite D call. The CDR3 DNA is TGTGCCAGCAGTATAGCCAAAAACATTCAGTACTTC. Its translation: CASSIAKNIQYF.